This TCR beta chain is from a study of OX40 agonist ivuxolimab in advanced cancers. Study information: In three patients, partial responses were observed, one with hepatocellular carcinoma and two with cutaneous melanoma.

Only in-frame clones appear in the TCRdb table, and some are missing; sequencing was by immunoSEQ multiplex PCR. The table has about 67,000 clones, around 83% seen once. Deletions cut 3 bases from V and 7 bases from J, with 10 bases between. The V gene's germline CDR1 is SNHLY and CDR2 FYNNEI. The CDR3 loop spans 13 amino acids. This clone was found a few times. The sequencing used CD4+ or CD8+ T cells sorted from blood, collected in a trial of the OX40 agonist ivuxolimab. The receptor's source is an adult with an advanced solid tumor such as melanoma, head and neck, liver or kidney cancer. V usage is TRBV2 and J usage is TRBJ1-5; D remains ambiguous. In DNA, the CDR3 is TGTGCCAGCAGTGATTTAGGGAACCAGCCCCAGCATTTT. It yields the protein CASSDLGNQPQHF.